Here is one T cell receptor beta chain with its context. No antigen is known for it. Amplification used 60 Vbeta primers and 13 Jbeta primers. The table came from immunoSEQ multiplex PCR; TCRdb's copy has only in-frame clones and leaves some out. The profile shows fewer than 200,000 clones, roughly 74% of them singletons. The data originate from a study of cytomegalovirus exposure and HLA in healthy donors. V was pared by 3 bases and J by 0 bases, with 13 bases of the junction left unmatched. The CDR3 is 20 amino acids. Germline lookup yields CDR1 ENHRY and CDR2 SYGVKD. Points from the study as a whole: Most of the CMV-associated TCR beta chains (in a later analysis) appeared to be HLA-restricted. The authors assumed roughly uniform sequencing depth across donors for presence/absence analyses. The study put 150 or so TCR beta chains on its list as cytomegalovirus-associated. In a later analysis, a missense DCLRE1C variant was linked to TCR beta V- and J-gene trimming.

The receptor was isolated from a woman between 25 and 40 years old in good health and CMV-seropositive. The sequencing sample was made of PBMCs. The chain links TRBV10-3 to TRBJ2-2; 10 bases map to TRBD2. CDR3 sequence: CAISEGASGSRTANTGELFF. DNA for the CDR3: TGTGCCATCAGTGAAGGAGCTAGCGGGAGCCGAACCGCGAACACCGGGGAGCTGTTTTTT.